This record looks at one TCR beta chain sequence and its context. Its specificity is not known. V lost 2 bases, J lost 0 bases, and 5 bases stayed unmatched. This CDR3 is 16 amino acids long. Germline V lookup: CDR1 MGHRA, CDR2 YSYEKL. The table came from immunoSEQ multiplex PCR; TCRdb's copy has only in-frame clones and leaves some out. This sample has approximately 55,000 clones; roughly 74% occur once, and the top ten carry 9.5% to 10%. The data stem from a study of T cell clones after liver transplantation. Study conclusions and caveats: Low donor cell numbers restricted donor-reactive repertoire measurement in two subjects.

The starting material was CD4+ T cells from blood, obtained more than 52 months after liver transplant. The origin of this receptor is a human patient who received a liver transplant. Some T cells may originate from the graft donor. This chain joins TRBV4-1 and TRBJ2-3, with 7 bases matching TRBD2. CDR3 amino acids: CASSQISGVSTDTQYF. In DNA, the CDR3 is TGCGCCAGCAGCCAAATCAGCGGGGTAAGCACAGATACGCAGTATTTT.